This T cell receptor (beta chain) was captured in a study of blood T cell repertoires in COVID-19. Sequencing used immunoSEQ multiplex PCR; TCRdb keeps in-frame clones, though not all of them. The data contain approximately 150,000 clones, around nine tenths of them singletons. This clone was found once. The junction had 2 bases not matched to a gene; V was cut back by 4 bases and J by 0 bases. The CDR3 has 14 residues. CDR1 is SGHRS and CDR2 is YFSETQ in the germline V gene. This TCR was sampled from a man in his 60s with active or convalescent COVID-19. The sample taken for sequencing was peripheral blood. The chain links TRBV5-1 to TRBJ2-7, with 9 nucleotides matching TRBD2. CDR3 region: CASSLSGSSYEQYF. CDR3 nucleotides: TGCGCCAGCAGCCTTAGCGGGAGCTCCTACGAGCAGTACTTC.